One and the same sample provided the 29 T cell receptor beta chains below, sequenced in a study of response to subunit inactivated influenza vaccine (dated by TCRdb to the late 2010s). The sample's time point label, in plain terms: around 47 days after influenza vaccine administration. The library was built by means of RT-PCR. TCRdb lists the instrument as Illumina HiSeq 2500. TCRdb itself trimmed the public reads at Q25 with fastp, ran MiXCR and retained productive beta chains. Identical CDR3 protein sequences are pooled into one entry, listed with their most common genes and DNA. The sample table holds fewer than 650,000 distinct CDR3 sequences, of which over 10% were seen once. Together, the top ten hold around 13% of the sample. The sequencing used PBMCs from blood, collected roughly 6 weeks after vaccination. The receptors shown here come from a man aged 50 to 59 who received an inactivated influenza vaccine. Donor details come from another sample of the same person, matched by shared clones.

The V call is TRBV4-3, the J call TRBJ1-4; a weak D match, TRBD1 (5 bases). V was clipped by 0 bases and J by 8 bases, with 16 bases between them. CDR3 length: 16 residues. CDR1 is LGHNA and CDR2 is YSLEER in the germline V gene. The DNA of the CDR3 is TGCGCCAGCAGCCAAGATGGGTGGCAGGGTGAAGAAAAACTGTTTTTT. It specifies CASSQDGWQGEEKLFF.

This clonotype was observed a handful of times. This chain connects TRBV20-1 to TRBJ2-2, with TRBD2 identical over 13 bases. V trimming: 0 bases; J trimming: 4 bases; junction bases outside the gene matches: 23. This CDR3 region has 23 residues. CDR1 is DFQATT and CDR2 is SNEGSKA in the germline V gene (reference sequence). In nucleotides, the CDR3 is TGCAGTGCTAGAGACCCTTGGACAGGGCAAGCAACTAGCGGGGGGGCAAGCACCGGGGAGCTGTTTTTT. This encodes CSARDPWTGQATSGGASTGELFF.

On this clonotype: A read error may be the cause here, since a much bigger clone is one base away. In DNA, the CDR3 is TGTGCCAGCAGCTTAATAGCAGGAACAGATACGCTGTATTTT. It codes for CASSLIAGTDTLYF. The rearrangement links TRBV5-6 to TRBJ2-3; D is ambiguous. This CDR3 is built from 14 residues. Germline CDR1 SGHDT, CDR2 YYEEEE.

This clonotype was seen repeatedly, ten times or more. The rearrangement uses TRBV7-9 and TRBJ2-5; D might be TRBD1 (8 bases). The CDR3 length is 15 residues. The V and J ends lost 4 bases and 5 bases respectively, with 17 bases between them. Per the germline V gene, CDR1 is SEHNR and CDR2 is FQNEAQ (reference sequence). CDR3 nucleotide sequence: TGTGCCAGCAGCTCGAACGGACAGGGAGGGGAGACCCAGTACTTC. It translates to CASSSNGQGGETQYF.

In its sample, this clonotype was seen a few times. The V and J genes are TRBV27 and TRBJ2-1; the D gene is possibly TRBD2 (6 bases). Trimming pared 5 bases from V and 8 bases from J, leaving 16 bases between. CDR1 MNHEY and CDR2 SMNVEV come from the germline V gene (reference sequence). This CDR3 spans 14 amino acids. For the CDR3, the DNA is TGTGCCAGCAGTCCCACGACAGCGGGCGATGAGCAGTTCTTC. This encodes CASSPTTAGDEQFF.

The sample holds a few counts of this clonotype. CDR3 nucleotides: TGCGCCAGCAGCTTGGCCGGGACTAGCTCGAGTGGAGATACGCAGTATTTT. It specifies CASSLAGTSSSGDTQYF. The chain has TRBV5-1 and TRBJ2-3; 9 bases line up with TRBD2. The CDR3 has 17 amino acids. The V segment lost 0 bases and the J segment 5 bases; nucleotides outside the gene matches: 10. Per the germline V gene, CDR1 is SGHRS and CDR2 is YFSETQ.

This clonotype was counted at least ten times. The V call is TRBV28, the J call TRBJ2-1; TRBD1 matches at 9 bases. From germline, CDR1 is MDHEN and CDR2 SYDVKM. The V and J ends lost 6 bases and 5 bases, in that order; junction bases with no gene match: 5. The CDR3 length is 14 residues. The CDR3 sequence is CASRSGQGNNEQFF. The CDR3 DNA is TGTGCCAGCAGATCGGGACAGGGTAACAATGAGCAGTTCTTC.

The V and J genes are TRBV4-2 and TRBJ2-7; 8 bases align to TRBD2. CDR1 LGHNA and CDR2 YNFKEQ come from the germline V gene. The trim removed 2 bases at V and 3 bases at J, leaving 3 bases unmatched. The CDR3 totals 14 residues. CDR3 in amino acids: CASSQPGTSYEQYF. CDR3 in DNA: TGTGCCAGCAGCCAACCCGGGACTAGCTACGAGCAGTACTTC.

This clonotype was counted at least ten times. The chain recombines TRBV6-6 with TRBJ1-1; D is undetermined. The V end was cut by 2 bases, the J end by 1 base, with 5 bases between. Germline V gene sequence: CDR1 MNHNY, CDR2 SVGAGI (reference sequence). The CDR3 length is 13 residues. CDR3 region: CASSYGRNTEAFF. The DNA for the CDR3 is TGTGCCAGCAGTTACGGGAGGAACACTGAAGCTTTCTTT.

CDR3 loop: CASSAGPHGETQYF. CDR3 bases: TGTGCCAGCAGCGCCGGACCGCACGGAGAAACGCAGTATTTT. The J gene is TRBJ2-3, the V gene TRBV7-2; D ambiguous. Deletions cut 5 bases from V and 9 bases from J, with 18 bases between. Germline assignment: CDR1 SGHTA and CDR2 FQGNSA. The CDR3 is 14 residues long.

In its sample, this clonotype was seen many times. This chain joins TRBV7-2 and TRBJ1-5; 11 bases map to TRBD1. CDR1 is SGHTA and CDR2 is FQGNSA in the germline V gene. The CDR3 loop spans 15 amino acids. Trimming cost V 5 bases and J 8 bases; bases outside gene matches: 8. This CDR3 is CASSDGQGAREPQHF. The CDR3 bases are TGTGCCAGCAGCGACGGACAGGGGGCAAGGGAGCCCCAGCATTTT.

This clonotype has just a few counts. The chain joins TRBV30 to TRBJ2-1; no clear D gene. V lost 1 base to trimming and J lost 2 bases, with 12 bases between them. The CDR3 is 15 residues long. Per germline, CDR1 GTSNPN and CDR2 SVGIG (reference sequence). DNA of the CDR3: TGTGCCTGGAGTGGAACAAGCGCGACCTACAATGAGCAGTTCTTC. It specifies CAWSGTSATYNEQFF. Looking up the rest from reference TRBV30 and TRBJ2-1 gives the full variable domain: SQTIHQWPATLVQPVGSPLSLECTVEGTSNPNLYWYRQAAGRGLQLLFYSVGIGQISSEVPQNLSASRPQDRQFILSSKKLLLSDSGFYLCAWSGTSATYNEQFFGPGTRLTVL.

This clonotype was observed a few times. V is TRBV7-2 and J is TRBJ2-5, with a tentative D call TRBD2 (5 bases). The CDR3 extends over 16 amino acids. V shed 2 bases and J shed 2 bases, with 15 bases lying between them. Germline values: CDR1 SGHTA, CDR2 FQGNSA. The CDR3 region has the DNA TGTGCCAGCAGCTTAAGCGGCGGGTTGGGACAAGAGACCCAGTACTTC. Amino acids: CASSLSGGLGQETQYF.

The chain uses TRBV20-1 and TRBJ2-5; 11 bases map to TRBD1. The CDR3 length is 16 residues. Per the germline V gene, CDR1 is DFQATT and CDR2 is SNEGSKA (reference sequence). The junction had 7 bases not matched to a gene; V was cut back by 2 bases and J by 2 bases. CDR3 coding DNA: TGCAGTGCTAGACCCCGGACAGGGGGCTTTCAAGAGACCCAGTACTTC. As protein: CSARPRTGGFQETQYF.

The V call is TRBV10-3, the J call TRBJ1-3; D uncertain. Per germline, CDR1 ENHRY and CDR2 SYGVKD. The CDR3 runs 13 residues. V dropped 2 bases and J dropped 12 bases, with 14 bases sitting between them. The CDR3, as DNA: TGTGCCATCAGTGAGGCCATCGACGTGGGCATATATTTT. It is translated as CAISEAIDVGIYF.

This clonotype was detected many times. This chain uses TRBV7-2 with TRBJ2-3; 9 bases are shared with TRBD1. V lost 1 base to trimming and J lost 8 bases; unmatched junction nucleotides: 7. This CDR3 is 15 amino acids long. Germline V gene data show CDR1 as SGHTA and CDR2 as FQGNSA. In DNA, the CDR3 is TGTGCCAGCAGCTTAGGTGGGGGACAGGGACGTACGCAGTATTTT. It encodes CASSLGGGQGRTQYF. Full variable domain (rest looked up from reference TRBV7-2 and TRBJ2-3): GAGVSQSPSNKVTEKGKDVELRCDPISGHTALYWYRQSLGQGLEFLIYFQGNSAPDKSGLPSDRFSAERTGGSVSTLTIQRTQQEDSAVYLCASSLGGGQGRTQYFGPGTRLTVL.

This clonotype was observed at least ten times. V and J are TRBV6-1 and TRBJ2-5, with a tentative D call TRBD1 (6 bases). The germline V gene encodes CDR1 MNHNS and CDR2 SASEGT. This CDR3 region has 17 residues. V lost 5 bases, J lost 3 bases, and 22 bases lay in between. CDR3 residues: CASSQLGTFSGEETQYF. The CDR3 nucleotides read TGTGCCAGCAGTCAACTGGGGACGTTCTCAGGGGAAGAGACCCAGTACTTC.

There are many counts of this clonotype. The chain uses TRBV7-2 and TRBJ1-4; the D is unclear. The CDR3 loop spans 14 amino acids. Deletions cut 4 bases from V and 4 bases from J, with 10 bases between. CDR1 and CDR2 (germline): SGHTA, FQGNSA. The CDR3 DNA follows: TGTGCCAGCAGCTCAGTGCCAAATAATGAAAAACTGTTTTTT. Protein sequence: CASSSVPNNEKLFF. Complete variable domain (other parts from reference TRBV7-2 and TRBJ1-4): GAGVSQSPSNKVTEKGKDVELRCDPISGHTALYWYRQSLGQGLEFLIYFQGNSAPDKSGLPSDRFSAERTGGSVSTLTIQRTQQEDSAVYLCASSSVPNNEKLFFGSGTQLSVL.

This chain links TRBV12-3 or TRBV12-4 with TRBJ1-2; unclear D gene. Trimming took 3 bases from V and 5 from J, leaving 13 bases between them. The CDR3 runs 14 residues. In DNA, the CDR3 is TGTGCCAGCAGTTTTTTCGGGGAGGGATATGGCTACACCTTC. Translation gives CASSFFGEGYGYTF.

This clonotype was found a few times. The rearrangement links TRBV7-2 to TRBJ2-5, with 7 bases lining up with TRBD1. The V and J ends lost 6 bases and 3 bases, in that order; junction bases with no gene match: 4. Germline V gives CDR1 SGHTA, CDR2 FQGNSA. The CDR3 length is 13 residues. The CDR3 sequence: CASSFGQEETQYF. In nucleotides, the CDR3 is TGTGCCAGCAGTTTCGGACAGGAAGAGACCCAGTACTTC.

The rearrangement joins TRBV15 to TRBJ2-3; possible D gene TRBD2, 5 bases. The germline CDR1 and CDR2 sequences are LNHNV and YYDKDF (reference sequence). V was clipped by 7 bases and J by 2 bases, with 16 bases between them. The CDR3 loop spans 15 amino acids. Here the CDR3 reads CATKPGRTYTDTQYF. For the CDR3, the DNA is TGTGCCACCAAACCCGGACGGACTTACACAGATACGCAGTATTTT.

In its sample, this clonotype was seen a few times. The rearrangement uses TRBV7-7 and TRBJ2-2, with D possibly matching TRBD2 (6 bases). Trimming left V 5 bases short and J 0 bases short, with 10 bases between. The CDR3 has 15 amino acids. Germline assignment: CDR1 SSHAT and CDR2 FNYEAQ (reference sequence). The CDR3 DNA reads TGTGCCAGCAGCACCGGGACTTCGAACACCGGGGAGCTGTTTTTT. Protein sequence: CASSTGTSNTGELFF.

The genes are TRBV24-1 and TRBJ2-3, with 7 nucleotides matching TRBD2. Trimming at V came to 3 bases and at J to 0 bases, leaving 11 bases not matched to a gene. The CDR3 spans 18 residues. Germline values: CDR1 KGHDR, CDR2 SFDVKD. CDR3 sequence: CATSDPGTTFWSTDTQYF. CDR3 nucleotides: TGTGCCACCAGTGATCCCGGGACTACTTTTTGGAGCACAGATACGCAGTATTTT.

The genes are TRBV6-5 and TRBJ1-5; no reliable D call. The CDR3 loop spans 18 amino acids. V lost 0 bases, J lost 6 bases, and 21 bases lay in between. Germline CDR1 reads MNHEY; CDR2 reads SVGAGI. The CDR3 region is CASSYSRTILDMGQPQHF. In nucleotides, the CDR3 is TGTGCCAGCAGTTACTCGCGTACCATACTCGACATGGGTCAGCCCCAGCATTTT.

This clonotype was detected only a few times. The chain has TRBV2 and TRBJ2-1; tentatively, D is TRBD1 (5 bases). This CDR3 spans 12 amino acids. Trimming shortened V by 3 bases and J by 6 bases, and 6 bases separated the two germline ends. Germline V gives CDR1 SNHLY, CDR2 FYNNEI. The CDR3: CASSDDSNEQFF. For the CDR3, the DNA is TGTGCCAGCAGTGACGACAGCAATGAGCAGTTCTTC. Using reference TRBV2 and TRBJ2-1 for the parts outside the CDR3, the full variable domain is EPEVTQTPSHQVTQMGQEVILRCVPISNHLYFYWYRQILGQKVEFLVSFYNNEISEKSEIFDDQFSVERPDGSNFTLKIRSTKLEDSAMYFCASSDDSNEQFFGPGTRLTVL.

This clonotype showed up many times. The CDR3 sequence: CASRGGAQGTYEQYF. The CDR3 nucleotides are TGCGCCAGCAGAGGGGGGGCCCAAGGCACTTACGAGCAGTACTTC. The rearrangement joins TRBV5-1 to TRBJ2-7; D might be TRBD2 (7 bases). The CDR3 has 15 amino acids. V was pared by 5 bases and J by 4 bases, with 19 bases between. Germline-derived CDR1 and CDR2 are SGHRS and YFSETQ.

This clonotype was recorded many times. This chain joins TRBV6-5 and TRBJ2-6; D not certain. Trimming stripped 0 bases from V and 4 bases from J, with 13 bases between. The CDR3 is 17 amino acids. From germline, CDR1 is MNHEY and CDR2 SVGAGI. The CDR3 bases are TGTGCCAGCAGTTACTCGAGCCACGGCCTAGGGGCCAACGTCCTGACTTTC. The encoded protein is CASSYSSHGLGANVLTF.

This clonotype was seen only a few times. This rearrangement joins TRBV10-3 to TRBJ1-6; possibly TRBD1 for D (6 bases). Per the germline V gene, CDR1 is ENHRY and CDR2 is SYGVKD. The germline V and J ends were trimmed by 2 bases and 4 bases, with 9 bases remaining between them. The CDR3 has 15 residues. The CDR3 loop is CAISEMQGYNSPLHF. CDR3 DNA: TGTGCCATCAGTGAGATGCAGGGGTATAATTCACCCCTCCACTTT.

This clonotype was seen more than once but under ten times. This chain links TRBV6-5 with TRBJ1-1; no firm D call. The CDR3 runs to 14 residues. With 0 bases removed from V and 4 bases from J, the gap between germline ends came to 9 bases. Germline CDR1 is MNHEY and CDR2 is SVGAGI. This CDR3 is CASSYSGGSTEAFF. Written as DNA, the CDR3 is TGTGCCAGCAGTTACTCGGGTGGTAGCACTGAAGCTTTCTTT.